This T cell receptor beta chain was recovered during a study of long-term antiretroviral therapy in people with HIV. Study-wide findings and caveats: Therapy changes, viral resistance and ART adherence were not documented in the available data.

Comments on this clone: Its antigen is unidentified.

Germline lookup yields CDR1 SGHRS and CDR2 YFSETQ. V gave up 3 bases and J gave up 7 bases, with 19 bases separating them. This CDR3 spans 15 amino acids. Sequencing used immunoSEQ v3.0 at survey level. TCRdb's table, derived via immunoSEQ multiplex PCR, lists solely in-frame clones and lacks some. The table shows just under 40,000 clones, with approximately 86% occurring only once. This clonotype originated in a woman aged 18-29 years with HIV. The rearrangement uses TRBV5-1 and TRBJ2-5; D is uncertain. The material sequenced was unsorted PBMCs, taken just before starting antiretroviral therapy. The CDR3 DNA follows: TGCGCCAGCAGCTCTGAGTCCCTCCCAGGAGTGACCCAGTACTTC. It specifies CASSSESLPGVTQYF.